This entry lists 28 T cell receptor beta chains sequenced from one sample in a study of cytomegalovirus exposure and HLA in healthy donors. Some clones are missing from TCRdb's copy, which holds only in-frame ones; the method was immunoSEQ multiplex PCR. The table has about 160,000 clones, approximately 87% seen once. The sample comprised PBMCs. The receptors derive from a woman under 40 in good health and CMV-seronegative.

The rearrangement links TRBV28 to TRBJ2-7; 8 bases align to TRBD2. Germline V lookup: CDR1 MDHEN, CDR2 SYDVKM. V shed 6 bases, J shed 4 bases, and the junction held 8 bases outside the gene matches. CDR3 length equals 14 residues. DNA of the CDR3: TGTGCCAGCAGACGGGGACTAGGGCAGTACGAGCAGTACTTC. Its translation is CASRRGLGQYEQYF. The full variable domain, with the rest looked up from reference TRBV28 and TRBJ2-7, is DVKVTQSSRYLVKRTGEKVFLECVQDMDHENMFWYRQDPGLGLRLIYFSYDVKMKEKGDIPEGYSVSREKKERFSLILESASTNQTSMYLCASRRGLGQYEQYFGPGTRLTVT.

The chain carries TRBV6-5 and TRBJ1-2; 7 bases are shared with TRBD1. J was trimmed by 2 bases and V by 5 bases; bases with no gene match: 5. Germline CDR1 MNHEY, CDR2 SVGAGI. This CDR3 spans 14 amino acids. This chain's CDR3 is CASSPETGNYGYTF. In DNA form, the CDR3 reads TGTGCCAGCAGTCCCGAGACAGGGAACTATGGCTACACCTTC.

As DNA, the CDR3 is TGTGCCAGCAAAACAGCAGGGGGCGCGGAGAAACTGTTTTTT. This sequence encodes CASKTAGGAEKLFF. The chain is built from TRBV6-5 and TRBJ1-4, with 8 bases lining up with TRBD1. Per the germline V gene, CDR1 is MNHEY and CDR2 is SVGAGI. After removal of 7 bases from V and 11 bases from J, the junction contained 12 bases not matched to a gene. The CDR3 has 14 amino acids.

The CDR3 loop reads CASSQRRGNKGTEAFF. The CDR3 nucleotides are TGCGCCAGCAGCCAACGCCGAGGAAATAAGGGGACTGAAGCTTTCTTT. This chain joins TRBV4-1 and TRBJ1-1; perhaps TRBD1 as D (5 bases). Trimming removed 2 bases from V and 5 bases from J, with 18 bases in between. Germline V lookup: CDR1 MGHRA, CDR2 YSYEKL. The CDR3 runs to 16 residues.

This chain joins TRBV28 and TRBJ1-2; tentatively, D is TRBD1 (6 bases). V shed 6 bases and J shed 1 base, with 15 bases lying between them. Germline CDR1 MDHEN, CDR2 SYDVKM. This CDR3 comprises 15 residues. The CDR3 DNA is TGTGCCAGCAGCCCCGGGGGCGCAGATAACTATGGCTACACCTTC. Protein sequence: CASSPGGADNYGYTF.

The chain links TRBV5-1 to TRBJ2-3; perhaps D is TRBD1 or TRBD2 (5 bases each). The CDR3 is 15 amino acids. Trimming took off 0 bases at V and 4 bases at J, with 12 bases between the two ends. CDR1 and CDR2 (germline): SGHRS, YFSETQ. The CDR3 DNA reads as TGCGCCAGCAGCTTGGCTCTGGGGGAGTCAGATACGCAGTATTTT. Encoded protein: CASSLALGESDTQYF.

The rearrangement links TRBV18 to TRBJ1-4; 9 bases line up with TRBD1. The ends lost 1 base at V and 5 bases at J; junction bases unmatched: 5. This CDR3 has 16 residues. Germline values: CDR1 KGHSH, CDR2 LQKENI. CDR3 coding DNA: TGTGCCAGCTCACCACTCAGACAGGGGGGAAATGAAAAACTGTTTTTT. Protein sequence: CASSPLRQGGNEKLFF. Complete variable domain (other parts from reference TRBV18 and TRBJ1-4): NAGVMQNPRHLVRRRGQEARLRCSPMKGHSHVYWYRQLPEEGLKFMVYLQKENIIDESGMPKERFSAEFPKEGPSILRIQQVVRGDSAAYFCASSPLRQGGNEKLFFGSGTQLSVL.

The chain combines TRBV9 with TRBJ2-7; D unresolved. V shed 4 bases and J shed 2 bases, with 13 bases lying between them. This CDR3 contains 14 residues. The V gene's germline CDR1 is SGDLS and CDR2 YYNGEE. The CDR3 bases are TGTGCCAGCAGCCCTTTCCCGAATACCTACGAGCAGTACTTC. This codes for CASSPFPNTYEQYF.

V is TRBV10-3 and J is TRBJ1-4; weak D call: TRBD1 (5 bases). The V gene lost 4 bases and the J gene lost 8 bases, with 11 bases spanning the gap. Per germline, CDR1 ENHRY and CDR2 SYGVKD. The CDR3 is 13 amino acids. The CDR3 sequence is CAISGGTEEKLFF. The CDR3 region has the DNA TGTGCCATCAGTGGAGGGACGGAAGAAAAACTGTTTTTT.

The chain uses TRBV6-6 and TRBJ2-3; D ambiguous. The V gene's germline CDR1 is MNHNY and CDR2 SVGAGI (reference sequence). V was trimmed by 7 bases and J by 6 bases, leaving 8 bases between them. The CDR3 totals 11 residues. The CDR3 spells CASTGSDTQYF. As DNA, the CDR3 is TGTGCCAGCACCGGATCGGATACGCAGTATTTT.

V gene TRBV19 combines with J gene TRBJ2-3; D gene unclear. The CDR3 is made up of 12 amino acids. Trimming took off 3 bases at V and 4 bases at J, with 5 bases between the two ends. The germline CDR1 and CDR2 sequences are LNHDA and SQIVND (reference sequence). The CDR3 loop is CASSIVADTQYF. CDR3 nucleotides: TGTGCCAGTAGTATTGTCGCAGATACGCAGTATTTT.

The J gene is TRBJ1-1, the V gene TRBV30; a weak D match, TRBD1 (5 bases). The germline V and J ends were trimmed by 3 bases and 1 base, with 9 bases remaining between them. The CDR3 contains 13 residues. CDR1 GTSNPN and CDR2 SVGIG come from the germline V gene (reference sequence). CDR3 in amino acids: CAWRTGGNTEAFF. CDR3 nucleotide sequence: TGTGCCTGGAGGACGGGGGGGAACACTGAAGCTTTCTTT.

The chain couples TRBV4-1 to TRBJ2-7; a weak D match, TRBD1 (5 bases). This CDR3 spans 13 amino acids. The germline V and J ends were trimmed by 3 bases and 7 bases, with 13 bases remaining between them. Germline loops: CDR1 MGHRA, CDR2 YSYEKL. CDR3: CASSHGAWGEQYF. In DNA form, the CDR3 reads TGCGCCAGCAGCCATGGGGCTTGGGGAGAGCAGTACTTC.

This rearrangement joins TRBV11-2 to TRBJ2-5; D uncertain. This CDR3 contains 17 residues. The germline V gene encodes CDR1 SGHAT and CDR2 FQNNGV. The V and J ends lost 6 bases and 5 bases respectively, with 25 bases between them. The CDR3 coding sequence is TGTGCCAGCAGTGAGATGTCATGGATCATCGTCGACGAGACCCAGTACTTC. Its protein is CASSEMSWIIVDETQYF.

The CDR3: CASSLGGQYQETQYF. DNA of the CDR3: TGTGCCAGCAGTTTAGGGGGCCAATACCAAGAGACCCAGTACTTC. This chain uses TRBV27 with TRBJ2-5; D may be TRBD1 (6 bases). Trimming removed 2 bases at V and 0 bases at J, with 10 bases between. The germline gives CDR1 MNHEY, CDR2 SMNVEV (reference sequence). This CDR3 is 15 amino acids long.

This rearrangement joins TRBV19 to TRBJ2-3; D gene uncertain. CDR3 length equals 15 residues. V lost 6 bases to trimming and J lost 0 bases, with 13 bases between them. Per the germline V gene, CDR1 is LNHDA and CDR2 is SQIVND (reference sequence). The CDR3 bases are TGTGCCAGTAGGGGCTCGAGACCTAGCACAGATACGCAGTATTTT. Its translation is CASRGSRPSTDTQYF.

V usage is TRBV7-9 and J usage is TRBJ1-1; tentative D call: TRBD1 (6 bases). CDR1 is SEHNR and CDR2 is FQNEAQ in the germline V gene (reference sequence). V was trimmed by 5 bases and J by 0 bases, leaving 7 bases between them. The CDR3 spans 13 residues. The CDR3 here is CASSRTVNTEAFF. In DNA form, the CDR3 reads TGTGCCAGCAGCAGGACAGTGAACACTGAAGCTTTCTTT.

The gene calls are TRBV4-2 and TRBJ2-5; TRBD2 might be the D (5 bases). V lost 0 bases, J lost 5 bases, and 13 bases lay in between. Germline CDR1 LGHNA, CDR2 YNFKEQ. This CDR3 is built from 15 residues. CDR3 region: CASSQDEGSRETQYF. The CDR3 coding sequence is TGTGCCAGCAGCCAAGATGAGGGTTCGAGGGAGACCCAGTACTTC.

The chain recombines TRBV9 with TRBJ2-3; D gene ambiguous. Germline-derived CDR1 and CDR2 are SGDLS and YYNGEE. The germline V and J ends were trimmed by 2 bases and 1 base, with 5 bases remaining between them. The CDR3 sequence is 13 residues long. In DNA form, the CDR3 reads TGTGCCAGCAGCGTGTTCCGCACAGATACGCAGTATTTT. This sequence encodes CASSVFRTDTQYF.

The gene calls are TRBV7-2 and TRBJ1-6, with D unclear. V was shortened by 4 bases and J by 13 bases, with 14 bases between the two germline ends. This CDR3 comprises 13 residues. CDR1 SGHTA and CDR2 FQGNSA come from the germline V gene. CDR3 in amino acids: CASSSKLGKPLHF. The DNA of the CDR3 is TGTGCCAGCAGCTCTAAACTGGGGAAGCCCCTCCACTTT.

The V call is TRBV4-3, the J call TRBJ2-2, with D tentatively TRBD2 (6 bases). Trimming cost V 1 base and J 6 bases, with 18 bases left between them. This CDR3 spans 17 amino acids. Germline V lookup: CDR1 LGHNA, CDR2 YSLEER. The chain's CDR3 is CASSQAAGGIKPGELFF. CDR3 nucleotides: TGCGCCAGCAGCCAAGCTGCCGGAGGGATCAAGCCCGGGGAGCTGTTTTTT.

The chain links TRBV5-1 to TRBJ2-2; D is undetermined. The CDR3 is 20 residues long. Trimming cost V 5 bases and J 0 bases, with 26 bases left between them. Per germline, CDR1 SGHRS and CDR2 YFSETQ. The CDR3 sequence is CASRRLQAGPPMANTGELFF. In nucleotides, the CDR3 is TGCGCCAGCAGACGCCTCCAGGCCGGACCCCCAATGGCGAACACCGGGGAGCTGTTTTTT. Supplemented by reference TRBV5-1 and TRBJ2-2, the full variable domain reads KAGVTQTPRYLIKTRGQQVTLSCSPISGHRSVSWYQQTPGQGLQFLFEYFSETQRNKGNFPGRFSGRQFSNSRSEMNVSTLELGDSALYLCASRRLQAGPPMANTGELFFGEGSRLTVL.

The V and J genes are TRBV9 and TRBJ2-1; either TRBD1 or TRBD2 may supply D (5 bases each). From germline, CDR1 is SGDLS and CDR2 YYNGEE. V dropped 0 bases and J dropped 7 bases, with 17 bases sitting between them. The length of the CDR3 is 16 residues. CDR3 DNA sequence: TGTGCCAGCAGCGTAGTTGGGGGTGAAAGGGGAAATGAGCAGTTCTTC. Translating gives CASSVVGGERGNEQFF.

The chain has TRBV18 and TRBJ2-1, with 7 nucleotides matching TRBD1. Germline loops: CDR1 KGHSH, CDR2 LQKENI. V lost 3 bases to trimming and J lost 0 bases; unmatched junction nucleotides: 8. The CDR3 runs to 17 residues. DNA of the CDR3: TGTGCCAGCTCACCTCGCCCCAGGGGGAGCTCCTACAATGAGCAGTTCTTC. This codes for CASSPRPRGSSYNEQFF.

The chain joins TRBV5-6 to TRBJ2-1; 8 positions agree with TRBD2. The CDR3 covers 16 residues. Germline V gene sequence: CDR1 SGHDT, CDR2 YYEEEE. Trimming cost V 0 bases and J 2 bases; bases outside gene matches: 4. Written as DNA, the CDR3 is TGTGCCAGCAGCTTGGCGCTAGCGGGTCCCTACAATGAGCAGTTCTTC. This sequence encodes CASSLALAGPYNEQFF.

CDR3 bases: TGTGCCAGCAGCCAAGATGGAAGGGACATTCAGTACTTC. It yields the protein CASSQDGRDIQYF. The V call is TRBV4-2, the J call TRBJ2-4; D ambiguous. The CDR3 totals 13 residues. CDR1 is LGHNA and CDR2 is YNFKEQ in the germline V gene. V lost 0 bases and J 8 bases, leaving 8 bases between the germline ends.

CDR3 DNA sequence: TGTGCCAGCAGCTCCTGGACATACAATGAGCAGTTCTTC. It is translated as CASSSWTYNEQFF. V is TRBV7-2 and J is TRBJ2-1; D perhaps matches TRBD1 (5 bases). Per the germline V gene, CDR1 is SGHTA and CDR2 is FQGNSA. Trimming shortened V by 4 bases and J by 4 bases, and 8 bases separated the two germline ends. The CDR3 is made up of 13 amino acids.

The chain recombines TRBV18 with TRBJ2-3; the D gene is possibly TRBD1 (5 bases). V was cut by 3 bases and J by 3 bases, with 13 bases left in between. Germline CDR1 KGHSH, CDR2 LQKENI. This CDR3 comprises 15 residues. CDR3 coding DNA: TGTGCCAGCTCACCCGGCGGCAGGGTAACAGATACGCAGTATTTT. The encoded protein is CASSPGGRVTDTQYF.